The entry that follows covers one T cell receptor (beta chain) sequence. The CDR3 runs 15 residues. Germline assignment: CDR1 SGDLS and CDR2 YYNGEE. V shed 0 bases and J shed 5 bases, with 9 bases lying between them. A UMI-containing oligonucleotide was joined by 3' ligation to the TCR cDNA template. Adult healthy volunteers gave 2.5 ml peripheral blood for whole-blood RNA. The sample belongs to a study of naive and memory T cell subsets. The SP2 primer and nested alpha and beta constant region primers amplified ligated cDNA in four rounds. Alpha and beta constant region primers primed reverse transcription for blood and skin samples. TCRdb fed the 5' RACE reads into MiXCR, producing one record per CDR3 protein. Of 55,000 to 70,000 distinct CDR3 sequences listed, roughly 6.7% are singletons.

The V and J genes are TRBV9 and TRBJ1-6, with a tentative D call TRBD1 (6 bases). This receptor was identified in a male donor in good health. DNA for the CDR3: TGTGCCAGCAGCGTAGGGGGGCCGAATAATTCACCCCTCCACTTT. Its protein product is CASSVGGPNNSPLHF.